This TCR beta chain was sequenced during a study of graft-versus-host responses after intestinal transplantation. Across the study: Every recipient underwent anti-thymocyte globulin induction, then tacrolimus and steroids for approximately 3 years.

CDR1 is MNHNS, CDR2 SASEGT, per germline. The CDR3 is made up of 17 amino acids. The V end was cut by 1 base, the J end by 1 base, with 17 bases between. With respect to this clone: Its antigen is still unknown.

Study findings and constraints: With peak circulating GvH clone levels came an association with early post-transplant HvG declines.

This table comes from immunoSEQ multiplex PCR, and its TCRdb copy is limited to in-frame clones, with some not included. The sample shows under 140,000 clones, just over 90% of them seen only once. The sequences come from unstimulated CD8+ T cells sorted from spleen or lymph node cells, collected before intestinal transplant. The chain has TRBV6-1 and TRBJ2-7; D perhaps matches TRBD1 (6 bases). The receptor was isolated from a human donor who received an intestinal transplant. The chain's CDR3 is CASSEDPGAAPSYEQYF. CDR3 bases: TGTGCCAGCAGTGAAGACCCAGGGGCCGCCCCTTCCTACGAGCAGTACTTC.